Many counts were recorded for the clone carrying this T cell receptor beta chain. What it binds is not known. The sample comes from a study of T-cell reconstitution after alpha-beta-depleted transplantation in children. Study-wide results and limits: Newly produced T cells mostly provided counts and TCRbeta diversity after one year, as hyperexpanded clones declined. In some patients, recipient T cells and intrathymic progenitors surviving conditioning explained high day-60 diversity. Alpha-beta T cells about two months after transplant reportedly derived from several hundred expanded graft clones.

Preparing the TCRbeta library involved the use of unique molecular identifiers. Each CDR3 protein is one row after TCRdb ran MiXCR on the PCR reads. The profile covers approximately 16,000 distinct CDR3 sequences, with 4.5% to 6.5% appearing a single time and roughly 7% taken by the ten largest. V lost 1 base and J lost 5; bases outside the gene matches: 6. The CDR3 length is 16 residues. The V gene's germline CDR1 is SGHAT and CDR2 FQNNGV. The source material was PBMCs, sampled before TCRalphabeta/CD19-depleted stem cell transplant. This clonotype originated in a boy younger than 18 with acute lymphoblastic leukemia, due to receive a stem cell transplant. The rearrangement uses TRBV11-2 and TRBJ2-5, with 11 nucleotides matching TRBD2. The CDR3 here is CASSLGVAGGPETQYF. The CDR3 bases are TGTGCCAGCAGCTTAGGGGTAGCGGGGGGGCCCGAGACCCAGTACTTC.